These 7 T cell receptor beta chains came from one sample sequenced in a study of cytomegalovirus exposure and HLA in healthy donors. PCR employed 60 Vbeta and 13 Jbeta primers. Libraries were prepared by immunoSEQ multiplex PCR; TCRdb keeps only in-frame clonotypes and omits some of them. This table has about 150,000 clones, roughly three quarters appearing once. Sequencing used PBMCs. These TCRs come from a woman aged 35 to 49 in good health and CMV-seronegative.

The V gene is TRBV29-1, the J gene TRBJ1-5; D perhaps matches TRBD1 (6 bases). The CDR3 consists of 13 residues. The V end lost 6 bases, the J end lost 1 base, and 10 bases lay between the germline ends. Germline V gives CDR1 SQVTM, CDR2 ANQGSEA. The CDR3 protein is CSVGHGSNQPQHF. The CDR3, as DNA: TGCAGCGTGGGACACGGAAGCAATCAGCCCCAGCATTTT. Combining the CDR3 with reference TRBV29-1 and TRBJ1-5 gives the whole variable domain SAVISQKPSRDICQRGTSLTIQCQVDSQVTMMFWYRQQPGQSLTLIATANQGSEATYESGFVIDKFPISRPNLTFSTLTVSNMSPEDSSIYLCSVGHGSNQPQHFGDGTRLSIL.

This chain connects TRBV2 to TRBJ1-4, with D possibly being TRBD1 (6 bases). Germline V gene lookup returns CDR1 SNHLY and CDR2 FYNNEI. This CDR3 has 15 residues. The V gene lost 6 bases and the J gene lost 3 bases, with 14 bases spanning the gap. The CDR3 DNA sequence: TGTGCCAGCAGAGTAACAGGGTACGCTAATGAAAAACTGTTTTTT. Amino acid sequence: CASRVTGYANEKLFF.

The chain carries TRBV5-6 and TRBJ2-7, with TRBD2 matching 7 bases. The CDR3 runs 15 residues. V trimming: 0 bases; J trimming: 1 base; junction bases outside the gene matches: 4. Germline CDR1 is SGHDT and CDR2 is YYEEEE. This CDR3 is CASSLAGRGSYEQYF. The DNA for the CDR3 is TGTGCCAGCAGCTTGGCCGGGCGGGGGTCCTACGAGCAGTACTTC.

This clone was counted a few times. The rearrangement links TRBV2 to TRBJ1-1; D remains unclear. The ends were cut back, 1 base at V and 5 bases at J, with 8 bases in the middle. In germline, CDR1 is SNHLY, CDR2 FYNNEI. The CDR3 length is 13 residues. CDR3 coding DNA: TGTGCCAGCAGTGAAGGGCCCCTGACTGAAGCTTTCTTT. As protein: CASSEGPLTEAFF.

The chain combines TRBV10-1 with TRBJ1-5; TRBD1 is a possible D gene (5 bases). Germline assignment: CDR1 WNHNN and CDR2 SYGVQD (reference sequence). The CDR3 is 14 amino acids. The V and J ends lost 3 bases and 0 bases respectively, with 6 bases between them. The CDR3 reads CASSEGDSNQPQHF. In nucleotides, the CDR3 is TGCGCCAGCAGTGAAGGGGATAGCAATCAGCCCCAGCATTTT.

This rearrangement joins TRBV7-9 to TRBJ2-3; a weak D match, TRBD2 (6 bases). This CDR3 is 12 amino acids long. The ends were cut back, 9 bases at V and 6 bases at J, with 13 bases in the middle. The germline gives CDR1 SEHNR, CDR2 FQNEAQ (reference sequence). CDR3 in DNA: TGTGCCAGAACCCCTGCGGGGGATACGCAGTATTTT. It yields the protein CARTPAGDTQYF.

This chain links TRBV28 with TRBJ1-2; possibly TRBD1 for D (5 bases). V lost 2 bases and J lost 8, with 18 bases in between. The CDR3 is 15 residues long. Germline V lookup: CDR1 MDHEN, CDR2 SYDVKM. This CDR3 reads CASSLGPGIGKGYTF. The CDR3 nucleotides are TGTGCCAGCAGTTTAGGCCCAGGGATAGGGAAGGGCTACACCTTC.